These T cell receptor beta chains were read from a single sample in a study of blood T cell repertoires in COVID-19. Using immunoSEQ multiplex PCR, the repertoire was profiled, and TCRdb retains in-frame clones only, with some absent. The sample lists over 200,000 clones; about 90% were seen once. The sample consisted of PBMCs or T cells enriched from blood (not recorded which). The receptors were gathered from a human donor in a cohort exposed to, infected with or recovered from COVID-19 (not recorded which). The donor label of this sample is uncertain. CDR3s include the opening cysteine and the closing phenylalanine or tryptophan. The order of the fields is D gene, CDR3 length, V gene, J gene, clone size, CDR3 DNA, CDR3 protein. A D gene is named only where the DNA matches it firmly. Clone size appears in some rows only: once, few, many, or a class for an expanded clone.

TRBD2	14	TRBV5-5	TRBJ2-3	NA	TGTGCCAGCAGCCCGAGCGGGGGGGCCTATACGCAGTATTTT	CASSPSGGAYTQYF
NA	13	TRBV18	TRBJ1-1	NA	TGTGCCAGCTCACCGAATAGCAACACTGAAGCTTTCTTT	CASSPNSNTEAFF
TRBD1	14	TRBV18	TRBJ1-2	NA	TGTGCCAGCTCACTGACGGACAGGGGGAACGGCTACACCTTC	CASSLTDRGNGYTF
TRBD2	16	TRBV4-1	TRBJ2-1	NA	TGCGCCAGCAGCCCCGCACTAGCGGGGGGAGACAATGAGCAGTTCTTC	CASSPALAGGDNEQFF
TRBD1	16	TRBV18	TRBJ2-5	NA	TGTGCCAGCTCACCACGCCGGGACAGGGAGAGAGAGACCCAGTACTTC	CASSPRRDRERETQYF
NA	14	TRBV19	TRBJ2-2	NA	TGTGCCAGTAGTATAGGGGAAGCGGCCGGGGAGCTGTTTTTT	CASSIGEAAGELFF
TRBD1	19	TRBV19	TRBJ2-6	NA	TGTGCCAGTAGTCTCCACCTGGGACAGGGGAGCTCTGGGGCCAACGTCCTGACTTTC	CASSLHLGQGSSGANVLTF
NA	14	TRBV7-8	TRBJ2-7	NA	TGTGCCAGCACCGCTGGTGGACAGACCTACGAGCAGTACTTC	CASTAGGQTYEQYF
TRBD1	18	TRBV11-2	TRBJ1-4	once	TGTGCCAGCAGCTTACGACAGGGGACGCTCGGAGTTGGAGAAAAACTGTTTTTT	CASSLRQGTLGVGEKLFF
NA	14	TRBV19	TRBJ2-1	NA	TGTGCCAGTAGCAGACGTTTTGGGGGGAGTGAGCAGTTCTTC	CASSRRFGGSEQFF
TRBD2	16	TRBV27	TRBJ2-7	NA	TGTGCCAGCAGTTTGGGGGGACTAGCGGGGTCCTACGAGCAGTACTTC	CASSLGGLAGSYEQYF
TRBD1	14	TRBV19	TRBJ1-5	NA	TGTGCCAGTAGTTTTGGGACAGGGGGTCAGCCCCAGCATTTT	CASSFGTGGQPQHF
NA	13	TRBV19	TRBJ1-1	NA	TGTGCCAGTAGTATAGACGGGGGGACTGAAGCTTTCTTT	CASSIDGGTEAFF
NA	15	TRBV24-1	TRBJ2-3	once	TGTGCCACCAGTGATTACCAGGGGAGCACAGATACGCAGTATTTT	CATSDYQGSTDTQYF
TRBD1	15	TRBV25-1	TRBJ1-1	NA	TGTGCCAGCAGTGTAGGGACAGCCGGCATGGGGGAAGCTTTCTTT	CASSVGTAGMGEAFF
NA	15	TRBV7-9	TRBJ2-5	NA	TGTGCCAGCAGCCCCGGGACTCCACGGGGTGAGACCCAGTACTTC	CASSPGTPRGETQYF
NA	20	TRBV21-1	TRBJ1-2	NA	TGTGCCAGCAGCAAAGTTCGGGACAGCCCTAAGGGTCATACTAACTATGGCTACACCTTC	CASSKVRDSPKGHTNYGYTF
NA	14	TRBV6-5	TRBJ2-7	NA	TGTGCCAGCAGTTGGAGTTCCGTCGGAGACGAGCAGTACTTC	CASSWSSVGDEQYF
NA	15	TRBV2	TRBJ1-1	NA	TGTGCCAGCAGTGGCCAGGAGGGGCCCAACACTGAAGCTTTCTTT	CASSGQEGPNTEAFF
NA	14	TRBV2	TRBJ1-5	NA	TGTGCCAGCAGTGAAGGCAGGAGCAATCAGCCCCAGCATTTT	CASSEGRSNQPQHF
NA	16	TRBV7-9	TRBJ2-7	NA	TGTGCCAGCAGCCTAGCAGGGGTAGCAGGGGCGGACGAGCAGTACTTC	CASSLAGVAGADEQYF
NA	14	TRBV5-5	TRBJ1-5	NA	TGTGCCAGCAGCTTGAGCGGGGGCAATCAGCCCCAGCATTTT	CASSLSGGNQPQHF
NA	15	TRBV9	TRBJ1-3	NA	TGTGCCAGCAGCGTAGGATCGAGCTCTGGAAACACCATATATTTT	CASSVGSSSGNTIYF
NA	14	TRBV5-6	TRBJ1-5	NA	TGTGCCAGCAGCTTGTGGCAGGATTATCAGCCCCAGCATTTT	CASSLWQDYQPQHF
TRBD2	15	TRBV6-5	TRBJ2-1	once	TGTGCCAGTCGGGGGCGGGGGGCGACCTACAATGAGCAGTTCTTC	CASRGRGATYNEQFF
NA	15	TRBV4-2	TRBJ1-4	NA	TGTGCCAGCAGTCGGCCCGAGGGATGGGAGGAAAAACTGTTTTTT	CASSRPEGWEEKLFF
NA	14	TRBV5-1	TRBJ1-4	NA	TGCGCCAGCAGCCCGTTAGCAACTAATGAAAAACTGTTTTTT	CASSPLATNEKLFF
NA	15	TRBV27	TRBJ1-5	few	TGTGCCAGCAGTCCCCAGGGAAATAGCAATCAGCCCCAGCATTTT	CASSPQGNSNQPQHF
NA	11	TRBV19	TRBJ2-1	NA	TGTGCCAGTAGTATATCTAGGGAGCAGTTCTTC	CASSISREQFF
NA	12	TRBV7-2	TRBJ2-2	NA	TGTGCCAGCAGCTCCGACTCCGGGGAGCTGTTTTTT	CASSSDSGELFF
TRBD1	13	TRBV7-8	TRBJ1-2	NA	TGTGCCAGCAGCTGGACAGGTTCCGATGGCTACACCTTC	CASSWTGSDGYTF
TRBD1	14	TRBV18	TRBJ1-1	NA	TGTGCCAGCTCACTTTGGGACAGGGACACTGAAGCTTTCTTT	CASSLWDRDTEAFF
TRBD1	17	TRBV4-1	TRBJ1-3	NA	TGCGCCAGCAGCCACCGAAGGGACAGGTACTCTGGAAACACCATATATTTT	CASSHRRDRYSGNTIYF
TRBD1	16	TRBV11-2	TRBJ2-1	NA	TGTGCCAGCAGCTTAAGCTGGACAGGGAATGACAATGAGCAGTTCTTC	CASSLSWTGNDNEQFF
NA	16	TRBV5-1	TRBJ1-2	NA	TGCGCCAGCAGCTTGATGGGCAGCGGGGACCTCTATGGCTACACCTTC	CASSLMGSGDLYGYTF
NA	15	TRBV27	TRBJ1-4	once	TGTGCCAGCAGCGCCACAGGGTCGGGTAATGAAAAACTGTTTTTT	CASSATGSGNEKLFF
TRBD1	17	TRBV7-8	TRBJ1-1	few	TGTGCCAGCAGCTTCCAAGTTCGCGGGACAGGGCTCACTGAAGCTTTCTTT	CASSFQVRGTGLTEAFF
TRBD1	15	TRBV5-5	TRBJ1-6	NA	TGTGCCAGCAGCTTGAGTGGGACAGGGATTTCACCCCTCCACTTT	CASSLSGTGISPLHF
TRBD1	18	TRBV7-8	TRBJ2-5	NA	TGTGCCAGCAGCTCCCAACGGGACAGGGGTTGGTACCAAGAGACCCAGTACTTC	CASSSQRDRGWYQETQYF
TRBD1	15	TRBV6-5	TRBJ1-1	once	TGTGCCAGCAGGAGCCCCCAGGGGGGGAACACTGAAGCTTTCTTT	CASRSPQGGNTEAFF
TRBD1	13	TRBV6-4	TRBJ1-4	NA	TGTGCCAGCTATACAGGGGAAAGTGAAAAACTGTTTTTT	CASYTGESEKLFF
TRBD1	17	TRBV7-3	TRBJ2-2	once	TGTGCCAGCAGCCCCCGCCGACAGGGGCAGAACACCGGGGAGCTGTTTTTT	CASSPRRQGQNTGELFF
TRBD1	15	TRBV29-1	TRBJ1-2	NA	TGCAGCGTTGAGAAGGCGGAAACAGGGGGCTATGGCTACACCTTC	CSVEKAETGGYGYTF
NA	12	TRBV4-1	TRBJ1-1	NA	TGCGCCAGCAGCCAAGACAGGGAATCGCCTTTCTTT	CASSQDRESPFF
NA	13	TRBV7-8	TRBJ2-7	NA	TGTGCCAGCAGCTTAACCCCTGGAGGAGAGCAGTACTTC	CASSLTPGGEQYF
TRBD1	14	TRBV5-8	TRBJ2-4	NA	TGTGCCAGCAGCCAGGGACAGGGGGGAAACATTCAGTACTTC	CASSQGQGGNIQYF
NA	15	TRBV7-2	TRBJ1-5	once	TGTGCCAGCAGCTCGGACAGCAATAGCAATCAGCCCCAGCATTTT	CASSSDSNSNQPQHF
TRBD1	18	TRBV7-9	TRBJ1-2	NA	TGTGCCAGCAGTTCGAAGCGGTTTCTAGACAGGGCCAAAGGGGGCTACACCTTC	CASSSKRFLDRAKGGYTF
NA	13	TRBV11-3	TRBJ1-1	NA	TGTGCCAGCAGCTTAGGGACGGGAACTGAAGCTTTCTTT	CASSLGTGTEAFF
TRBD1	16	TRBV10-2	TRBJ2-7	NA	TGCGCCAGCAGTGAGCACGGACAGGGGATGGTCTACGAGCAGTACTTC	CASSEHGQGMVYEQYF
NA	17	TRBV5-6	TRBJ2-3	NA	TGTGCCAGCAGCTCCCCCCTCGGCGGGGACTTCACAGATACGCAGTATTTT	CASSSPLGGDFTDTQYF
NA	14	TRBV3-1/TRBV3-2	TRBJ2-7	NA	TGTGCCAGCAGCGCCCGACGGGGGAACTACGAGCAGTACTTC	CASSARRGNYEQYF
NA	13	TRBV7-3	TRBJ1-1	NA	TGTGCCAGCAGCTTAATATGGAACACTGAAGCTTTCTTT	CASSLIWNTEAFF
NA	16	TRBV10-2	TRBJ2-2	NA	TGCGCCAGCAGTGACGGACTGCCTGTGGTAACCGGGGAGCTGTTTTTT	CASSDGLPVVTGELFF